This T cell receptor (beta chain) originates from a study of T-cell reconstitution after alpha-beta-depleted transplantation in children. Preparation of the TCRbeta library was carried out with unique molecular identifiers. TCRdb called the PCR reads again in MiXCR, with one record for every CDR3 protein. The profile covers some 260,000 distinct CDR3 sequences, with 20% to 30% appearing a single time and 4.5% to 5.5% taken by the ten largest. V lost 2 bases to trimming and J lost 5 bases, with 16 bases between them. Germline assignment: CDR1 MNHEY and CDR2 SMNVEV (reference sequence). This CDR3 has 16 residues. Whole-study findings and limits: The study traced high day-60 TCRbeta diversity in some patients to surviving recipient T cells and thymic progenitors.

The table lists this clonotype with a few counts. Its antigen is unidentified. The sample consisted of PBMCs, mostly from graft donor cells, taken 360 days after TCRalphabeta/CD19-depleted stem cell transplant. This TCR was recovered from a female patient aged 2-10 years who had a stem cell transplant for congenital amegakaryocytic thrombocytopenia, so the T cells may come from the graft donor. V usage is TRBV27 and J usage is TRBJ2-1; TRBD2 is a possible D gene (5 bases). CDR3 amino acids: CASSLNGWRVNNEQFF. For the CDR3, the DNA is TGTGCCAGCAGTTTAAATGGCTGGCGGGTTAACAATGAGCAGTTCTTC.